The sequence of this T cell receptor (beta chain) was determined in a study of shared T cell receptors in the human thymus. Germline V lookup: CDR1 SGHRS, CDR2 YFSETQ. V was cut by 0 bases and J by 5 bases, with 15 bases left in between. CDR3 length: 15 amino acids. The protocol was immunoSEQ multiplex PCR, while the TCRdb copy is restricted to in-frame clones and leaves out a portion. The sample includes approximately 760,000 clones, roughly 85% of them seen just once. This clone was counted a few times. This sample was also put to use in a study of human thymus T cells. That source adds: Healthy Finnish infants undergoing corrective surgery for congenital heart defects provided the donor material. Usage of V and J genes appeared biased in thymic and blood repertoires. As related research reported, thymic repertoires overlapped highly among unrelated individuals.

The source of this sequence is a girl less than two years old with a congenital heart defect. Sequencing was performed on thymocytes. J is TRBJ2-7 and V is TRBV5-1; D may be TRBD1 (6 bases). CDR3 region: CASSLDGRGQHEQYF. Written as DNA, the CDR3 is TGCGCCAGCAGCTTGGATGGTAGAGGACAGCACGAGCAGTACTTC.